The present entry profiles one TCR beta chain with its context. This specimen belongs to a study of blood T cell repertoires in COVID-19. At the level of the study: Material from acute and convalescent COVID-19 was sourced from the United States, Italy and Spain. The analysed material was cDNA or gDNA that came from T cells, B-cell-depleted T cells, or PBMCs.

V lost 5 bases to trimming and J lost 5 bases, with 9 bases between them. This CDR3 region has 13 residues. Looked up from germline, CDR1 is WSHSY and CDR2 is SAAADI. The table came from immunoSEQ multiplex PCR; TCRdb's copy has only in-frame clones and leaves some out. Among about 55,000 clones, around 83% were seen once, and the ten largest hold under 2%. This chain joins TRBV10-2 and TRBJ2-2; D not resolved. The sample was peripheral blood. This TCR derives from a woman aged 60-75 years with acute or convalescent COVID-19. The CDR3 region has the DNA TGCGCCAGCAGTATAATATCGACCGGGGAGCTGTTTTTT. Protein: CASSIISTGELFF.